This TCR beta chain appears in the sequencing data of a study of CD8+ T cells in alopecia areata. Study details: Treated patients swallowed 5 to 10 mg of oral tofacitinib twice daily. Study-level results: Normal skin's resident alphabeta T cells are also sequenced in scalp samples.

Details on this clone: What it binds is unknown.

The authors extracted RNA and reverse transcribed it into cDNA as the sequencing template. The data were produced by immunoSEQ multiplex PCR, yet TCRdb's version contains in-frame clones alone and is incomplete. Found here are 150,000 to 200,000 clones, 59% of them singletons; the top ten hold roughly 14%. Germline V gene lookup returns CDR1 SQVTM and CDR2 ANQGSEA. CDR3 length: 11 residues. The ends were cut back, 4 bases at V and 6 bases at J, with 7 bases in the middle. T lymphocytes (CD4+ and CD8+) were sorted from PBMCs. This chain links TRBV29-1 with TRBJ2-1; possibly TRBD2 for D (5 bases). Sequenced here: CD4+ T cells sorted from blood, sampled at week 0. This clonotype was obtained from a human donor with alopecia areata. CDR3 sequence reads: CSVVSVNEQFF. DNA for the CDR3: TGCAGCGTTGTTAGCGTCAATGAGCAGTTCTTC.